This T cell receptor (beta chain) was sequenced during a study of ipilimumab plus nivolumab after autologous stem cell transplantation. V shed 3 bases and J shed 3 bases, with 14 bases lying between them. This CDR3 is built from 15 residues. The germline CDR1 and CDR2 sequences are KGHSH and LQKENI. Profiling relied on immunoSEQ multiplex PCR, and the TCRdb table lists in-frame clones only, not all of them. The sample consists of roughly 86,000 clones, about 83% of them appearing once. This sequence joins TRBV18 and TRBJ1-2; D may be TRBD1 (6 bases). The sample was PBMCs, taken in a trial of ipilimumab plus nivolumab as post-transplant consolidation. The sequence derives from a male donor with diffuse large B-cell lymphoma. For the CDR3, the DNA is TGTGCCAGCTCACCGCCAGGGGCTTTATACTATGGCTACACCTTC. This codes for CASSPPGALYYGYTF.